This T cell receptor (beta chain) came from a study of shared clonotypes between healthy human individuals. The overall study: Each donor's CD4 naive and CD4 memory cells filled three plates apiece, CD8 naive two, and CD8 memory one.

The naive CD8 fraction comprised CD45RO-negative cells positively selected for CCR7 and excluded terminally differentiated effector memory CD45RA+ cells. Sequencing was performed with immunoSEQ multiplex PCR; in TCRdb, only in-frame clones are kept and a portion is missing. In the table there are around 2,000,000 clones, roughly 91% of which are singletons. Trimming left V 3 bases short and J 7 bases short, with 12 bases between. CDR3 size: 14 residues. Germline V CDR1 and CDR2: SGHTA, FQGTGA. The chain employs TRBV7-3 and TRBJ2-2; a weak D match, TRBD1 (5 bases). The clonotype comes from a man aged 18 to 30 in good health. Some clones in this sample may be carry-over from other donors' samples. The source material was naive CD8+ T cells from PBMCs. CDR3 residues: CASSFQGAVGELFF. DNA of the CDR3: TGTGCCAGCAGCTTTCAGGGTGCGGTCGGGGAGCTGTTTTTT.